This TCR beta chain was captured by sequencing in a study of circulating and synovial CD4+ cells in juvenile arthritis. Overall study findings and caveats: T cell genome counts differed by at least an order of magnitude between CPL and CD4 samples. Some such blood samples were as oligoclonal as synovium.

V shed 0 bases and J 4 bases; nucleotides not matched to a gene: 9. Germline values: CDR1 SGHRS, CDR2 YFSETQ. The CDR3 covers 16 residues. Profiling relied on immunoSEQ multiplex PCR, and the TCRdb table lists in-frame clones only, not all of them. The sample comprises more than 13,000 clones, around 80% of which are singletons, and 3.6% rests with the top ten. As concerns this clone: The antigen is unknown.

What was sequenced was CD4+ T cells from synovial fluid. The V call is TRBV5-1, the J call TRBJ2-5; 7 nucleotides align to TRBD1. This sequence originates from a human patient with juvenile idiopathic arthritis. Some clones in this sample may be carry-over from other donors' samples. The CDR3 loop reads CASSLGTGTAIETQYF. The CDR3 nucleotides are TGCGCCAGCAGCTTGGGTACCGGGACAGCGATAGAGACCCAGTACTTC.